Listed below are T cell receptor beta chains from one sample, sequenced in a study of shared clonotypes between healthy human individuals. Clones were sequenced by immunoSEQ multiplex PCR, and TCRdb holds only the in-frame ones, with some missing. Of around 600,000 clones detected, approximately 96% appear once; the ten largest clones hold over 0.09%. Specimen: naive CD8+ T cells sorted from blood. Receptors were obtained from a woman under 40 in good health. Each CDR3 is given without its conserved first and last residue. Each record gives: J gene, D gene, V gene, CDR3 length, CDR3 protein. The D gene is left open where the match is weak.

j_gene: TRBJ2-3; d_gene: TRBD1; v_gene: TRBV27; len: 12; CDR3aa: ASSWTGGADTQY
j_gene: TRBJ2-1; d_gene: -; v_gene: TRBV7-9; len: 13; CDR3aa: ASSGRDKGYNEQF
j_gene: TRBJ2-7; d_gene: TRBD2; v_gene: TRBV27; len: 13; CDR3aa: ASSFRGLSSYEQY
j_gene: TRBJ2-2; d_gene: -; v_gene: TRBV27; len: 17; CDR3aa: ASSFGTGVSSGRVGELF
j_gene: TRBJ2-1; d_gene: TRBD2; v_gene: TRBV7-9; len: 14; CDR3aa: ASSLGLAGFYNEQF
j_gene: TRBJ2-5; d_gene: TRBD2; v_gene: TRBV7-9; len: 13; CDR3aa: ASTTSGRISETQY
j_gene: TRBJ2-2; d_gene: TRBD2; v_gene: TRBV19; len: 14; CDR3aa: ASSPAGESNTGELF
j_gene: TRBJ1-1; d_gene: TRBD1; v_gene: TRBV5-6; len: 14; CDR3aa: ASSPSTGLRSTEAF
j_gene: TRBJ2-7; d_gene: -; v_gene: TRBV7-9; len: 10; CDR3aa: ASSGDSYEQY
j_gene: TRBJ1-4; d_gene: -; v_gene: TRBV4-1; len: 17; CDR3aa: ASSQGIPGQGSINEKLF
j_gene: TRBJ1-5; d_gene: -; v_gene: TRBV25-1; len: 12; CDR3aa: ASSESGSNQPQH
j_gene: TRBJ2-7; d_gene: TRBD1; v_gene: TRBV27; len: 12; CDR3aa: ASSPRQGGYEQY
j_gene: TRBJ2-6; d_gene: -; v_gene: TRBV21-1; len: 15; CDR3aa: ASPQIQGSSGANVLT
j_gene: TRBJ1-1; d_gene: -; v_gene: TRBV28; len: 16; CDR3aa: ASSQVSVYRDMNTEAF
j_gene: TRBJ2-5; d_gene: TRBD2; v_gene: TRBV7-9; len: 15; CDR3aa: ASSPEGAGGGRETQY
j_gene: TRBJ2-7; d_gene: -; v_gene: TRBV18; len: 10; CDR3aa: ASSNSSYEQY
j_gene: TRBJ2-7; d_gene: TRBD2; v_gene: TRBV2; len: 13; CDR3aa: ASSATSGLSYEQY
j_gene: TRBJ1-1; d_gene: -; v_gene: TRBV30; len: 11; CDR3aa: AWESVLRSEAF
j_gene: TRBJ1-5; d_gene: -; v_gene: TRBV6-1; len: 12; CDR3aa: ASSGYSSNQPQH
j_gene: TRBJ2-3; d_gene: -; v_gene: TRBV28; len: 14; CDR3aa: ASSLWGESPTDTQY